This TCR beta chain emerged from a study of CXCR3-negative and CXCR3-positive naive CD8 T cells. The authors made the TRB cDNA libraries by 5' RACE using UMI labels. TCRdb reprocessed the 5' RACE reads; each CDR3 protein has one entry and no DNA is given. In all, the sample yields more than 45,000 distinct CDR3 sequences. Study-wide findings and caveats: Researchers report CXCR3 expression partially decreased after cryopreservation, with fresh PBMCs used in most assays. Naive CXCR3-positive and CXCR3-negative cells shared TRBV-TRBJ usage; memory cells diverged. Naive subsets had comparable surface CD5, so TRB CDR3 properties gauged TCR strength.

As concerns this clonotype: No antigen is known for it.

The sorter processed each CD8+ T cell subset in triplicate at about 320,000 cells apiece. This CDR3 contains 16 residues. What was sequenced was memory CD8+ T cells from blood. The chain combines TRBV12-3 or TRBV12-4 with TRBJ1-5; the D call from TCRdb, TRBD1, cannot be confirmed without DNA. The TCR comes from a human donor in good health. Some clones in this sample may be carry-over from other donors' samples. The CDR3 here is CASSFNGGEQDQPQHF.